This T cell receptor beta chain was profiled in a study of blood T cell repertoires in COVID-19. Trimming left V 3 bases short and J 5 bases short, with 13 bases between. CDR3 length: 15 amino acids. Germline CDR1 is MNHEY and CDR2 is SMNVEV (reference sequence). TCRdb's table, derived via immunoSEQ multiplex PCR, lists solely in-frame clones and lacks some. The top ten hold less than 3.5% of the sample, which has a few hundred thousand clones, approximately 89% seen once. Input material: PBMCs or T cells enriched from blood (not recorded which). The sequence was obtained from a woman between 45 and 65 years old who had been exposed to COVID-19. The chain couples TRBV27 to TRBJ1-4; D is perhaps TRBD1 (6 bases). The CDR3 coding sequence is TGTGCCAGCAGTTTCGCGGGGGCGTCAAATGAAAAACTGTTTTTT. Translation: CASSFAGASNEKLFF.